This TCR beta chain was captured in a study of blood T cell repertoires in COVID-19. Study at large: Sites across the United States, Italy and Spain contributed samples from acute and convalescent COVID-19. The cDNA or gDNA used as material had been derived from T cells, B-cell-depleted T cells, or PBMCs.

The CDR3 totals 16 residues. The germline gives CDR1 SGHDT, CDR2 YYEEEE. Trimming cost V 2 bases and J 2 bases; bases outside gene matches: 2. The method was immunoSEQ multiplex PCR; TCRdb's version includes in-frame clones alone and lacks a portion of them. The data contain over 200,000 clones, 75% to 90% of them singletons. Participants' own reports of clinical history determined their cohort assignment. The TCR comes from a man aged 35 to 55 who had recovered from COVID-19. The chain links TRBV5-6 to TRBJ2-7; TRBD2 agrees at 15 bases. The sample taken for sequencing was PBMCs or T cells enriched from blood (not recorded which). The CDR3 sequence is CASSFGLAGGPYEQYF. DNA of the CDR3: TGTGCCAGCAGCTTCGGACTAGCGGGAGGGCCCTACGAGCAGTACTTC.